This T cell receptor beta chain derives from a study of shared clonotypes between healthy human individuals. Notes on the study in general: Shared across a few donors were around 5% of the naive CD4 clonotypes. A limitation of the genetic and exposure-history diversity represented arose from few donors.

A remark on this clone: Its matching antigen is unknown.

Here immunoSEQ multiplex PCR was the method, and the copy in TCRdb shows in-frame clones only, minus some. The table has about 1,500,000 clones, approximately 97% seen once. The V and J ends lost 5 bases and 0 bases, in that order; junction bases with no gene match: 16. Looked up from germline, CDR1 is MDHEN and CDR2 is SYDVKM. The CDR3 totals 20 residues. V usage is TRBV28 and J usage is TRBJ2-7, with TRBD2 identical over 13 bases. This TCR was recovered from a young man in good health. The sequenced sample was naive CD4+ T cells sorted from blood. The subset here: CD45RA+ positively selected. The chain's CDR3 is CASSPPGTSGIKGSSYEQYF. The CDR3 nucleotides are TGTGCCAGCAGTCCGCCCGGGACTAGCGGGATCAAGGGAAGCTCCTACGAGCAGTACTTC. Using reference TRBV28 and TRBJ2-7 for the parts outside the CDR3, the full variable domain is DVKVTQSSRYLVKRTGEKVFLECVQDMDHENMFWYRQDPGLGLRLIYFSYDVKMKEKGDIPEGYSVSREKKERFSLILESASTNQTSMYLCASSPPGTSGIKGSSYEQYFGPGTRLTVT.